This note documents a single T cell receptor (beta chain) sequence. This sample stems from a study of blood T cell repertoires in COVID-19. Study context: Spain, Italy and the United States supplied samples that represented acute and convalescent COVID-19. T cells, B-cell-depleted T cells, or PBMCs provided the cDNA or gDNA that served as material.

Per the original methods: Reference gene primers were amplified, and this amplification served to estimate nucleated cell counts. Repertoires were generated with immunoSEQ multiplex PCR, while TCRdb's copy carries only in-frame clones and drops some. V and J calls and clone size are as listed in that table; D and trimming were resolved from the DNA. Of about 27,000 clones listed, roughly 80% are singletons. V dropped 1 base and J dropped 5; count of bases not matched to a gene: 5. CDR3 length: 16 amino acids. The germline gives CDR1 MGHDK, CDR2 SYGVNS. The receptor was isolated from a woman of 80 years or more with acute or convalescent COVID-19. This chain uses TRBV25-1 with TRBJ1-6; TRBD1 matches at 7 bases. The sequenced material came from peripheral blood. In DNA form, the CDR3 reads TGTGCCAGCAGTGAATCCCAGGGGGTTCATAATTCACCCCTCCACTTT. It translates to CASSESQGVHNSPLHF.